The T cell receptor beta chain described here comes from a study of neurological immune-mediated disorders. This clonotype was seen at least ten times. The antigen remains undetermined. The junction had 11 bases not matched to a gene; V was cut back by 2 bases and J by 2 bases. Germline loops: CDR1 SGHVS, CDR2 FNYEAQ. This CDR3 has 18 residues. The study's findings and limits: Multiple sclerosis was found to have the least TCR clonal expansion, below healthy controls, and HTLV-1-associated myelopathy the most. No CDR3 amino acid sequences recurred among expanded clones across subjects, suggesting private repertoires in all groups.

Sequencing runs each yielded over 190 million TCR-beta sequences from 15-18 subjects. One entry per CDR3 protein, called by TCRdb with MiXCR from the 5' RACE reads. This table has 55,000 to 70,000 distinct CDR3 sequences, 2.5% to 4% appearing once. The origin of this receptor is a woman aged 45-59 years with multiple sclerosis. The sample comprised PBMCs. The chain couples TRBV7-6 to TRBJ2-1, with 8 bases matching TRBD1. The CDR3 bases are TGTGCCAGCAGCTTACTTACCGGGACAGGTGATCCCTACAATGAGCAGTTCTTC. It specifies CASSLLTGTGDPYNEQFF.